The clone carrying this T cell receptor beta chain came up many times. The data belong to a study of human T cells and chemical hapten exposure. About the study: A roughly 2 cm by roughly 2 cm inner upper arm patch received 2% DPC for sensitization.

Time point of the sample: patch test 1, 2 weeks after DPC sensitization. Treatment noted: therapeutic diphenylcyclopropenone sensitization with weekly scalp DPC. Alopecia patients deemed DPC-suitable, aged 18 to 70, excluding pregnancy. TCRdb analysed the RACE reads with MiXCR anew, one entry per CDR3 protein. The sample gives 80,000 to 100,000 distinct CDR3 sequences, 7.5% to 9.5% of which show up once; approximately 1.5% is in the top ten. The J segment lost 1 base and the V segment lost 3 bases, leaving 3 bases of the junction unmatched. The length of the CDR3 is 16 residues. The germline CDR1 and CDR2 sequences are KGHSH and LQKENI.

This chain uses TRBV18 with TRBJ2-2; TRBD1 agrees at 9 bases. The sequencing used whole blood, collected in connection with sensitization to the hapten diphenylcyclopropenone (DPC). The TCR was taken from a woman younger than 45 with alopecia areata. Some clones in this sample may be carry-over from other donors' samples. CDR3 in amino acids: CASSPPGQGNTGELFF. Here the CDR3 DNA reads TGTGCCAGCTCACCCCCGGGACAGGGGAACACCGGGGAGCTGTTTTTT.